This TCR beta chain comes out of a study of OX40 agonist ivuxolimab in advanced cancers. Germline lookup yields CDR1 SGHTA and CDR2 FQGNSA. CDR3 length: 16 amino acids. The V segment lost 1 base and the J segment 4 bases; nucleotides outside the gene matches: 5. Method: immunoSEQ multiplex PCR; TCRdb's copy keeps in-frame clones and lacks some. The table lists under 90,000 clones, about 86% of them singletons. Prior autoimmune disease or systemic immunosuppression barred patients. This TCR came from an adult with an advanced solid tumor such as melanoma, head and neck, liver or kidney cancer. Source: CD4+ or CD8+ T cells sorted from blood, taken in a trial of the OX40 agonist ivuxolimab. This chain connects TRBV7-2 to TRBJ2-3; 10 bases map to TRBD2. The CDR3 coding sequence is TGTGCCAGCAGCTTAGTGGGAGCGGGAGGGTCAGATACGCAGTATTTT. Its translation is CASSLVGAGGSDTQYF.